In this sample, the clone carrying this T cell receptor (beta chain) turned up once. The junction and the germline gene differ at one end; a read error may be behind it. The entry originates in a study of tumor and adjacent non-tumor tissue in lung cancer. This sample's RNA came from whole unsorted tissue. The normal lung tissue was taken more than 3 cm from the tumor edge. A modified ARM-PCR protocol with three rounds of nested PCR amplified TCRbeta. MiXCR, run by TCRdb on the multiplex PCR reads, gives a single entry per CDR3 protein. The profile shows around 74,000 distinct CDR3 sequences, roughly 70% of them singletons. The CDR3 runs 12 residues. CDR1 is DFQATT and CDR2 is SNEGSKA in the germline V gene (reference sequence).

The sample was distant non-tumor lung tissue. The chain uses TRBV20-1 and TRBJ1-2; tentatively, D is TRBD1 (6 bases). This sequence originates from a woman aged 50 to 65 with non-small cell lung cancer. This chain's CDR3 is CSATTGKYGYTF. In DNA, the CDR3 is TGCAGTGCAACCACAGGGAAATATGGCTACACGTTC.